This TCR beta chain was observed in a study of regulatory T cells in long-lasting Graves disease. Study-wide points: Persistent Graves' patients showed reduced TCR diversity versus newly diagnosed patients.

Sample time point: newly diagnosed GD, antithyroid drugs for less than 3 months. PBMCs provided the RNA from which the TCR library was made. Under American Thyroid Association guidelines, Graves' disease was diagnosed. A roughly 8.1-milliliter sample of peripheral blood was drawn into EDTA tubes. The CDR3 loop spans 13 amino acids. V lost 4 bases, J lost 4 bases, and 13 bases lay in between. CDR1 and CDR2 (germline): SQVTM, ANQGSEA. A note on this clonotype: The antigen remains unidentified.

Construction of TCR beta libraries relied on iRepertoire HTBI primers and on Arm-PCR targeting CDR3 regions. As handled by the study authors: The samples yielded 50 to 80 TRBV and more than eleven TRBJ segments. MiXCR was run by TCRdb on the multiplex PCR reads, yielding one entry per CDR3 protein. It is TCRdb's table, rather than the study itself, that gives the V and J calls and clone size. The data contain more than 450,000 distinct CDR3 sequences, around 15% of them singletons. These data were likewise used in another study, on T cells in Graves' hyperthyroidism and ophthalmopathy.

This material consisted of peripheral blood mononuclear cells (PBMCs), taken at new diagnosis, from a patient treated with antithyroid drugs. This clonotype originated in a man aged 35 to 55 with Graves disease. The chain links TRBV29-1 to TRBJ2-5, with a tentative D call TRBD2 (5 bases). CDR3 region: CSVGLAVGETQYF. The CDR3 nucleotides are TGCAGCGTTGGGCTAGCTGTGGGAGAGACCCAGTACTTC.